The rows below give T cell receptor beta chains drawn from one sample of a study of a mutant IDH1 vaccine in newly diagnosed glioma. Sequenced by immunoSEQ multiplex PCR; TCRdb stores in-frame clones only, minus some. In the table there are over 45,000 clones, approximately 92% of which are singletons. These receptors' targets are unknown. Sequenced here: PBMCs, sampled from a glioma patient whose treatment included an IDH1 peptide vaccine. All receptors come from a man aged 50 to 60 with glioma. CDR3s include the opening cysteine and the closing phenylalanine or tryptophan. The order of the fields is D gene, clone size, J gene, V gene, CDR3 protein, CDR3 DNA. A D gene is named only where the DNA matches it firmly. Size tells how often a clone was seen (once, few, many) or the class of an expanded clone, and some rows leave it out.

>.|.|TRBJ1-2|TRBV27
CASSSGIFMGYTF
TGTGCCAGCAGTTCGGGCATTTTCATGGGCTACACCTTC
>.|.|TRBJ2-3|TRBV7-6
CASSRGGSTDTQYF
TGTGCCAGCAGCCGCGGTGGGAGCACAGATACGCAGTATTTT
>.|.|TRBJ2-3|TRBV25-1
CASSAAGSTDTQYF
TGTGCCAGCAGTGCGGCAGGAAGCACAGATACGCAGTATTTT
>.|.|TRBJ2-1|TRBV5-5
CASSLAFLAINEQFF
TGTGCCAGCAGCTTGGCGTTTCTAGCGATCAATGAGCAGTTCTTC
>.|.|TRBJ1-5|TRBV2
CASSESGFGYEEPQHF
TGTGCCAGCAGTGAATCGGGGTTTGGGTACGAGGAGCCCCAGCATTTT
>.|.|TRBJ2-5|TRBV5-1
CAARRNQETQYF
TGCGCCGCCCGTCGGAACCAAGAGACCCAGTACTTC
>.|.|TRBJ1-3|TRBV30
CAWRQVPFSGNTIYF
TGTGCCTGGAGGCAGGTTCCCTTCTCTGGAAACACCATATATTTT
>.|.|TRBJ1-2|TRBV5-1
CASSKGWNYGYTF
TGCGCCAGCAGCAAGGGGTGGAACTATGGCTACACCTTC
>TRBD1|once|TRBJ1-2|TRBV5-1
CASSPGQGLIGYGYTF
TGCGCCAGCAGCCCCGGACAGGGGCTTATAGGCTATGGCTACACCTTC
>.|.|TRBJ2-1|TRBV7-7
CASSLEGPSELFPNEQFF
TGTGCTAGCAGCTTAGAAGGACCTAGCGAGTTATTCCCCAATGAGCAGTTCTTC
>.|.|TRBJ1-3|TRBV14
CASSQQSPLISGNTIYF
TGTGCCAGCAGCCAACAAAGCCCTCTCATCTCTGGAAACACCATATATTTT
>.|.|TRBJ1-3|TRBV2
CASSEYRGAGNTIYF
TGTGCCAGCAGTGAATATAGGGGGGCTGGAAACACCATATATTTT
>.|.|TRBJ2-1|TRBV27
CASSLAGSYNEQFF
TGTGCCAGCAGTTTAGCGGGTTCCTACAATGAGCAGTTCTTC
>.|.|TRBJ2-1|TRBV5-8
CASSLVAVISYNEQFF
TGTGCCAGCAGCTTGGTAGCAGTCATCTCCTACAATGAGCAGTTCTTC
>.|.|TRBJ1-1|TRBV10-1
CASSSQLNTEAFF
TGCGCCAGCAGTTCACAGTTGAACACTGAAGCTTTCTTT
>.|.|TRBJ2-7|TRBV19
CASSIGQGIYEQYF
TGTGCCAGTAGTATCGGTCAGGGAATCTACGAGCAGTACTTC
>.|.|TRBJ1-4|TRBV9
CASSPFSLNEKLFF
TGTGCCAGCAGCCCCTTCAGCCTTAATGAAAAACTGTTTTTT
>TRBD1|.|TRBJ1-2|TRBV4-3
CASSQDTTGSNYGYTF
TGCGCCAGCAGCCAAGATACGACAGGGTCCAACTATGGCTACACCTTC
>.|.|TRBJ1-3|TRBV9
CASSVDAGNTIYF
TGTGCCAGCAGCGTAGACGCTGGAAACACCATATATTTT
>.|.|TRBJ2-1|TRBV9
CASSVRLLGDEQFF
TGTGCCAGCAGCGTTAGGCTCTTAGGGGATGAGCAGTTCTTC
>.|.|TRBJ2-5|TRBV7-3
CASSYGYEETQYF
TGTGCCAGCAGTTACGGATACGAAGAGACCCAGTACTTC
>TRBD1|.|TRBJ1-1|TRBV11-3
CASSYSGTGTMNTEAFF
TGTGCCAGCAGCTACTCCGGGACAGGGACCATGAACACTGAAGCTTTCTTT
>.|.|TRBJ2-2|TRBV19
CASKPTGLTTGELFF
TGTGCCAGTAAACCAACGGGACTTACCACCGGGGAGCTGTTTTTT
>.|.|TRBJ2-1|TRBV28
CASTDSTSYNEQFF
TGTGCCAGCACCGACTCGACCTCCTACAATGAGCAGTTCTTC
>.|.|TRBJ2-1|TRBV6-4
CASSADGGDYNEQFF
TGTGCCAGCAGTGCGGACGGGGGTGACTACAATGAGCAGTTCTTC
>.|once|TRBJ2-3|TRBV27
CASSLSWSGDTQYF
TGTGCCAGCAGTTTATCCTGGAGCGGAGATACGCAGTATTTT
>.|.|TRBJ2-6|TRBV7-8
CASRPRRPNSGANVLTF
TGTGCCAGTAGACCTAGACGACCGAACTCTGGGGCCAACGTCCTGACTTTC
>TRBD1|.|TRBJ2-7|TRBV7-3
CASSSTGSEQYF
TGTGCCAGCAGCTCGACAGGGTCCGAGCAGTACTTC
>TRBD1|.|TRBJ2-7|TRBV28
CASSVGQGYEQYF
TGTGCCAGCAGTGTCGGACAGGGCTACGAGCAGTACTTC
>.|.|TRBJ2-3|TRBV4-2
CASSQFTTDTQYF
TGTGCCAGCAGCCAATTCACCACAGATACGCAGTATTTT
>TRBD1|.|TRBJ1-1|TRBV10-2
CASRETGVPEAFF
TGCGCCAGCAGGGAGACAGGGGTCCCTGAAGCTTTCTTT
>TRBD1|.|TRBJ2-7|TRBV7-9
CASSSRTGVHEQYF
TGTGCCAGCAGCTCCCGGACAGGGGTCCACGAGCAGTACTTC
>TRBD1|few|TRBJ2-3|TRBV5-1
CASSLEGAFTDTQYF
TGCGCCAGCAGCTTGGAGGGGGCCTTCACAGATACGCAGTATTTT
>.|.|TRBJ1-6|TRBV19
CASSPRQSSYNSPLHF
TGTGCCAGTAGTCCCCGACAGAGCTCCTATAATTCACCCCTCCACTTT
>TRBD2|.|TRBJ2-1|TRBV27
CASSLAGGANNEQFF
TGTGCCAGCAGCCTAGCGGGAGGCGCTAACAATGAGCAGTTCTTC
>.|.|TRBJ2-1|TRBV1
CTSSSIGDEQFF
TGCACCAGCAGCTCGATCGGGGATGAGCAGTTCTTC
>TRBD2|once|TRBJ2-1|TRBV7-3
CASSFSGLAEEQFF
TGTGCCAGCAGCTTCTCCGGACTAGCAGAAGAGCAGTTCTTC
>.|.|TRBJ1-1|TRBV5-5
CASSLGTIGEAFF
TGTGCCAGCAGCTTGGGGACCATCGGTGAAGCTTTCTTT
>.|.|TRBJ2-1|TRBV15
CATSSAHNEQFF
TGTGCCACCAGCAGCGCACATAATGAGCAGTTCTTC
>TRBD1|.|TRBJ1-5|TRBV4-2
CASSQIQGNQPQHF
TGTGCCAGCAGCCAAATACAGGGGAATCAGCCCCAGCATTTT
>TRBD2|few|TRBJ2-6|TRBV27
CASSPAGAGANVLTF
TGTGCCAGCAGCCCGGCGGGGGCTGGGGCCAACGTCCTGACTTTC
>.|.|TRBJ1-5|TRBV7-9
CASSSLPLDPSNQPQHF
TGTGCCAGCAGCTCCCTACCTTTAGACCCTAGCAATCAGCCCCAGCATTTT
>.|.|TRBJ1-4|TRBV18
CASSPSSGITNEKLFF
TGTGCCAGCTCACCATCCTCGGGGATAACTAATGAAAAACTGTTTTTT
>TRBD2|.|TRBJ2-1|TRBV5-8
CASSWEDWSGGHNEQFF
TGTGCCAGCAGTTGGGAGGACTGGAGCGGGGGTCACAATGAGCAGTTCTTC
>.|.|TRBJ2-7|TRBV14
CASSPGSFHEQYF
TGTGCCAGCAGCCCGGGTAGCTTCCACGAGCAGTACTTC
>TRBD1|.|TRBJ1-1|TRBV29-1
CSVVRTGGRSTEAFF
TGCAGCGTTGTTAGGACAGGGGGCAGGTCCACTGAAGCTTTCTTT